This TCR beta chain stems from a study of T cells expressing NK-cell markers. As for the study in general: According to the study, TCR beta repertoires originated from sorted CD3+CD56+NKG2C+, CD3+CD56+NKG2C- and CD3+CD56-NKG2C+ T cells.

TCRdb reprocessed the 5' RACE reads and stores each CDR3 protein as one record, lacking DNA. The table lists about 460,000 distinct CDR3 sequences, with more than 1.4% in the top ten. A remark on this clonotype: What it recognizes is unknown.

Study results and caveats: Certain NKG2C+ T cell clones were expanded, and their HCMV specificity remained unclear.

Material: blood T cells: a sorted CD56 or NKG2C T cell subset, CD4+ or CD8+ T cells, or bulk PBMC T cells (not recorded which). The source is a woman aged 45-59 years in good health.

The CDR3 reads CASSYGQGGNEQFF. This chain uses TRBV7-8 with TRBJ2-1; the TCRdb D gene call, TRBD1, has no DNA to confirm it. CDR1 is SGHVS and CDR2 is FQNEAQ in the germline V gene. This CDR3 is built from 14 residues.